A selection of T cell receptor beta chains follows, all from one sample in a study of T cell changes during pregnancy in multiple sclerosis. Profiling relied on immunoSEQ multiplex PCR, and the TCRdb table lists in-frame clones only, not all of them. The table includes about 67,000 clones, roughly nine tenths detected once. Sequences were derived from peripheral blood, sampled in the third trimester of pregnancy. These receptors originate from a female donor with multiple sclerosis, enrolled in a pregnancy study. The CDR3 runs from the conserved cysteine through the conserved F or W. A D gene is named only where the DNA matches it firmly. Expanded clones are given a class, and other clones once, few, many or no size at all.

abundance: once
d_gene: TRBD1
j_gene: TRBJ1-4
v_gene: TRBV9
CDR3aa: CASSAHRGVNEKLFF
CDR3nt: TGTGCCAGCAGCGCCCACAGGGGAGTGAATGAAAAACTGTTTTTT

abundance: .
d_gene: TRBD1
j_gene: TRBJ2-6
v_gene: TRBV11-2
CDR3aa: CASSPRTGDTRAWANVLTF
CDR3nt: TGTGCCAGCAGCCCCCGGACAGGGGACACGCGGGCCTGGGCCAACGTCCTGACTTTC

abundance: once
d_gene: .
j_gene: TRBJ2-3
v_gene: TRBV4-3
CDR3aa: CASSQTLRQTLTTDTQYF
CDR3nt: TGCGCCAGCAGCCAAACTCTAAGACAGACGTTGACCACAGATACGCAGTATTTT

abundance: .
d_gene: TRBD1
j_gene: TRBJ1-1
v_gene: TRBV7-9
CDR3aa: CASSPRQGMNTEAFF
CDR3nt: TGTGCCAGCAGCCCGCGACAGGGTATGAACACTGAAGCTTTCTTT

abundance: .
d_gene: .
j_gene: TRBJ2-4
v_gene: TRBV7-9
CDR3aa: CASNKGGGSKNIQYF
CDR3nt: TGTGCCAGCAACAAAGGGGGGGGATCCAAAAACATTCAGTACTTC

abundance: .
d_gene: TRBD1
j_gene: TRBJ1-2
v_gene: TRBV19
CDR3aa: CASSTTGGPGGGYTF
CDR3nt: TGTGCCAGCAGTACGACAGGGGGTCCGGGGGGAGGCTACACCTTC

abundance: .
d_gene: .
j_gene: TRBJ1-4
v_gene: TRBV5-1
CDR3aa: CASSFLGGNEKLFF
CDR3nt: TGCGCCAGCAGCTTCCTGGGAGGGAATGAAAAACTGTTTTTT

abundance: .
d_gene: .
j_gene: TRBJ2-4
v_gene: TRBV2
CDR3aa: CASSPRGSEAKNIQYF
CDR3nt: TGTGCCAGCAGCCCCCGGGGGTCTGAAGCCAAAAACATTCAGTACTTC

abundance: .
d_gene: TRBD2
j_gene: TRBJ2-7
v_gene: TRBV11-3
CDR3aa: CASSLGLAGGSYEQYF
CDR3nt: TGTGCCAGCAGCCTTGGACTAGCGGGGGGCTCCTACGAGCAGTACTTC

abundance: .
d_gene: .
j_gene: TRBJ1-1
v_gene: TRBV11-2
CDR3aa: CASSTNMNTEAFF
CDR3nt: TGTGCCAGCAGCACAAACATGAACACTGAAGCTTTCTTT

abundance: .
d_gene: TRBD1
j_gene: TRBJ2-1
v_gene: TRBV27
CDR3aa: CASSYRGNEQFF
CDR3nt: TGTGCCAGCAGTTACAGGGGGAATGAGCAGTTCTTC

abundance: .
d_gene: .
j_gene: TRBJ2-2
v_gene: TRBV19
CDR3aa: CASSIGVTGTGELFF
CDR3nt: TGTGCCAGTAGTATAGGGGTCACAGGCACCGGGGAGCTGTTTTTT

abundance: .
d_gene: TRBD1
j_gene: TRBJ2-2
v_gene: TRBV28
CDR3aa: CASTPGDRNGELFF
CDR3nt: TGTGCCAGCACCCCGGGGGACAGGAACGGGGAGCTGTTTTTT

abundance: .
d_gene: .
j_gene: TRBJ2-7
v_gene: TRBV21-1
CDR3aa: CASSSRQGNYEQYF
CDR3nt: TGTGCCAGCAGCAGTCGACAGGGCAACTACGAGCAGTACTTC

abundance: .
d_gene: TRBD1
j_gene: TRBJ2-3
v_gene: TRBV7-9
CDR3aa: CASSLASGTGLTDTQYF
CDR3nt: TGTGCCAGCAGCTTAGCGAGTGGGACAGGCCTCACAGATACGCAGTATTTT

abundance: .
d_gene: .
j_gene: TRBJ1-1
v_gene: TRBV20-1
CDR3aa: CSTGNTEAFF
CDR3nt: TGCAGTACAGGAAACACTGAAGCTTTCTTT

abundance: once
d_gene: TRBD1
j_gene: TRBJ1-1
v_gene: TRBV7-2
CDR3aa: CASSARQGGTEAFF
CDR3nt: TGTGCCAGCAGCGCAAGACAGGGGGGCACTGAAGCTTTCTTT

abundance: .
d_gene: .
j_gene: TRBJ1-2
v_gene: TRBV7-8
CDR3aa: CASSLALGRGRGYTF
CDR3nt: TGTGCCAGCAGCTTAGCCTTAGGGAGGGGGAGAGGCTACACCTTC

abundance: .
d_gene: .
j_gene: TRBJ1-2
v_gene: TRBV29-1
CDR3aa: CSVDRGMGGYTF
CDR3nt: TGCAGCGTTGATCGGGGGATGGGGGGCTACACCTTC

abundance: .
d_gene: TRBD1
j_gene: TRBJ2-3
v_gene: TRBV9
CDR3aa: CASSPRDRGGADTQYF
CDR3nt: TGTGCCAGCAGTCCCAGGGACAGGGGAGGGGCAGATACGCAGTATTTT

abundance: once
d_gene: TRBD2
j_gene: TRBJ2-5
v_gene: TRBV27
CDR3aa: CASSLYPSGSGETQYF
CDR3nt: TGTGCCAGCAGTTTATATCCTAGCGGGAGTGGAGAGACCCAGTACTTC

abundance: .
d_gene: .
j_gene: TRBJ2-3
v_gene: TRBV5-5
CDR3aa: CASSLGLRDTQYF
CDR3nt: TGTGCCAGCAGCTTGGGTTTGCGAGATACGCAGTATTTT

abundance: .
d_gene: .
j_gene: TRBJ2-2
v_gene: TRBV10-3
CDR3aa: CAISESAGGGGELFF
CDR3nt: TGTGCCATCAGTGAGTCGGCAGGGGGAGGCGGGGAGCTGTTTTTT

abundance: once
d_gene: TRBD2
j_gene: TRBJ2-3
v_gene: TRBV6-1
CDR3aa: CASRTSGRGTDTQYF
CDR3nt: TGTGCCAGCAGGACTAGCGGGAGAGGCACAGATACGCAGTATTTT

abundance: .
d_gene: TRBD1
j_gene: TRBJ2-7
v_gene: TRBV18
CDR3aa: CASSRDRGPYEQYF
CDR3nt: TGTGCCAGCTCTAGGGACAGGGGGCCCTACGAGCAGTACTTC

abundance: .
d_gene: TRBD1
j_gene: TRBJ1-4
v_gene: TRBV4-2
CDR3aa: CASSQGGTGGSEKLFF
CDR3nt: TGTGCCAGCAGCCAAGGGGGGACAGGGGGAAGTGAAAAACTGTTTTTT

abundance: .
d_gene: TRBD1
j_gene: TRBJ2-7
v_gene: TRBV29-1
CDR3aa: CSVEEAGQGHDEQYF
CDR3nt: TGCAGCGTTGAAGAAGCGGGACAGGGTCACGACGAGCAGTACTTC

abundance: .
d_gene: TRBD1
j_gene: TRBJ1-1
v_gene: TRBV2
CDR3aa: CASSKTGLNTEAFF
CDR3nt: TGTGCCAGCAGCAAGACAGGGCTGAACACTGAAGCTTTCTTT

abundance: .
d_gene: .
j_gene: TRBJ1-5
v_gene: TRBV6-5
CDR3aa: CASSYSIDQPQHF
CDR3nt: TGTGCCAGCAGTTACTCGATAGATCAGCCCCAGCATTTT

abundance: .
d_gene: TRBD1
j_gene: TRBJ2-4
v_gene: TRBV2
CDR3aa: CASSSPGQGGNIQYF
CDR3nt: TGTGCCAGCAGTTCCCCGGGACAGGGCGGAAACATTCAGTACTTC

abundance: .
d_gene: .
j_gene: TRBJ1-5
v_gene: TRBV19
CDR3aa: CASSKIADSNQPQHF
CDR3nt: TGTGCCAGTAGTAAGATAGCGGATAGCAATCAGCCCCAGCATTTT

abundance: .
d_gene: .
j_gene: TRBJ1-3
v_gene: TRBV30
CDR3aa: CAWLRVGGLGNTIYF
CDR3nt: TGTGCCTGGCTGAGAGTGGGAGGGCTCGGAAACACCATATATTTT

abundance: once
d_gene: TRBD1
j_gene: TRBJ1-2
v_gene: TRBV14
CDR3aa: CASSLDRDYGYTF
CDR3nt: TGTGCCAGCAGCCTAGACAGGGACTATGGCTACACCTTC

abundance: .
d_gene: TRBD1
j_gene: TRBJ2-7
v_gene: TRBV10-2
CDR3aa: CASLSRTGTHYEQYF
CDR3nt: TGCGCCAGTCTATCTCGGACAGGCACACATTACGAGCAGTACTTC

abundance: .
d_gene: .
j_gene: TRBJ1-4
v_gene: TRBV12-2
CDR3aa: CASRSIGTGGYQMNEKLFF
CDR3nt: TGTGCAAGTCGCTCTATTGGGACAGGGGGATATCAAATGAATGAAAAACTGTTTTTT

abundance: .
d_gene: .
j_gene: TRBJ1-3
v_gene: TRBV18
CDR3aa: CASAQGSGNTIYF
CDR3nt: TGTGCCAGCGCCCAGGGCTCTGGAAACACCATATATTTT

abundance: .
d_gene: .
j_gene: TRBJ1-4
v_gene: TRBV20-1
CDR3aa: CSAPFSEKLFF
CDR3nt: TGCAGTGCACCTTTTAGTGAGAAACTGTTTTTT

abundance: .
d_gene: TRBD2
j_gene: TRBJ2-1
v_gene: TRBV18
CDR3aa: CASSPLAGDNEQFF
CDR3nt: TGTGCCAGCTCACCGCTAGCGGGAGACAATGAGCAGTTCTTC

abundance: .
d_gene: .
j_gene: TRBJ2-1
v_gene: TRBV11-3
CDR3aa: CASSWRGSDEQFF
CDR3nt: TGTGCCAGCAGCTGGAGAGGATCCGATGAGCAGTTCTTC

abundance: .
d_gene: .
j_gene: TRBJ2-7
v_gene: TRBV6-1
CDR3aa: CASSESRRGLYEQYF
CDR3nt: TGTGCCAGCAGTGAAAGTCGCAGGGGCTTGTACGAGCAGTACTTC

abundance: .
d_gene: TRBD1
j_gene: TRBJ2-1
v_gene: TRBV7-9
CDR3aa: CASSLDRAYNEQFF
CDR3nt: TGTGCCAGCAGCTTGGACAGGGCCTACAATGAGCAGTTCTTC

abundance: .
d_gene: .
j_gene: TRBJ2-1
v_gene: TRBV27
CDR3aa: CASSFGQEQFF
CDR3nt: TGTGCCAGCAGTTTTGGACAGGAGCAGTTCTTC

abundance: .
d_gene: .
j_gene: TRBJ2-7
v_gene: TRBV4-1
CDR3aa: CASSPELGAIYEQYF
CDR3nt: TGCGCCAGCAGCCCAGAACTAGGAGCAATCTACGAGCAGTACTTC

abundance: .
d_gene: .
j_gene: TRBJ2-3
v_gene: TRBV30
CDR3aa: CAWSVQGGTDTQYF
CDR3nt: TGTGCCTGGAGTGTACAGGGAGGCACAGATACGCAGTATTTT

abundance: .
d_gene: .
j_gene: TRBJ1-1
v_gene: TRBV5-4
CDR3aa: CASSKTGMTEAFF
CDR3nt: TGTGCCAGCAGCAAAACAGGGATGACTGAAGCTTTCTTT

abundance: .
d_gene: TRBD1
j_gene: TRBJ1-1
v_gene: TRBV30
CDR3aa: CAWSVERGGGRDTEAFF
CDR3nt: TGTGCCTGGAGTGTAGAGAGAGGGGGCGGAAGGGACACTGAAGCTTTCTTT

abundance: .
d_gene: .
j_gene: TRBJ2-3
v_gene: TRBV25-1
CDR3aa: CASTPGGADTQYF
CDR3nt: TGTGCCAGCACCCCCGGTGGGGCGGATACGCAGTATTTT

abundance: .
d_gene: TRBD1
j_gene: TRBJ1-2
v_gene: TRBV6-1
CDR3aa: CASSEKRDRTYGYTF
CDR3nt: TGTGCCAGCAGTGAAAAGCGGGACAGGACCTATGGCTACACCTTC

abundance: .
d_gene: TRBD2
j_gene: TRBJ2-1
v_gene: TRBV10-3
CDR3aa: CAISESNLGTSGANEQFF
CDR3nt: TGTGCCATCAGTGAGTCGAATCTCGGGACTAGCGGGGCTAATGAGCAGTTCTTC

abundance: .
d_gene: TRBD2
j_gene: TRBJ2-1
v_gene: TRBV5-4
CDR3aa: CASRTSGGASSYNEQFF
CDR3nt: TGTGCCAGCAGGACTAGCGGGGGGGCAAGCTCCTACAATGAGCAGTTCTTC

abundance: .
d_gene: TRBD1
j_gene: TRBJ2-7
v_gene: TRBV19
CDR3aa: CASSGRDREEEQYF
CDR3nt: TGTGCCAGTAGTGGCCGGGACAGGGAGGAAGAGCAGTACTTC

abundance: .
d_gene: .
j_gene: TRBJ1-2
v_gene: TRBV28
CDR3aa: CASSFRQDYGYTF
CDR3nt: TGTGCCAGCAGTTTTAGACAGGACTATGGCTACACCTTC

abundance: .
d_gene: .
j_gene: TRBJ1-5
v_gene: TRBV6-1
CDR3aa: CASRGLWNQPQHF
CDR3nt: TGTGCCAGCCGAGGTTTGTGGAATCAGCCCCAGCATTTT